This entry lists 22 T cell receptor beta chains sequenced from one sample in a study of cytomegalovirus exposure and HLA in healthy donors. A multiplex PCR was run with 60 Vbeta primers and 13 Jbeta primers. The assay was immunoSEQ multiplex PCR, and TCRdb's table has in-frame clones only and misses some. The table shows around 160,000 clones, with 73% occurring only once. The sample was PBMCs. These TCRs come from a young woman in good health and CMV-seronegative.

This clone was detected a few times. The CDR3: CASSYRGQEYEQYV. The CDR3 nucleotides are TGTGCCAGCAGTTACCGGGGACAGGAATACGAGCAGTACGTC. The chain links TRBV6-6 to TRBJ2-7; 8 bases align to TRBD1. V shed 2 bases and J 4 bases; nucleotides not matched to a gene: 4. The CDR3 is 14 residues long. The germline gives CDR1 MNHNY, CDR2 SVGAGI (reference sequence).

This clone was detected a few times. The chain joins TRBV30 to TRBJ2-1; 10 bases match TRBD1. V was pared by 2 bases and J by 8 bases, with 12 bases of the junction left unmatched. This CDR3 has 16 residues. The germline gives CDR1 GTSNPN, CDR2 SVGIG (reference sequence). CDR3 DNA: TGTGCCTGGAGTCGTCCGCCGGGACAGGGGACCGATGAGCAGTTCTTC. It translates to CAWSRPPGQGTDEQFF.

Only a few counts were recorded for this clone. The CDR3 is CASRPRDGGNEKLFF. CDR3 DNA: TGTGCCAGCAGGCCAAGGGACGGGGGGAATGAAAAACTGTTTTTT. This chain uses TRBV6-1 with TRBJ1-4; D might be TRBD1 (5 bases). This CDR3 is 15 amino acids long. Looked up from germline, CDR1 is MNHNS and CDR2 is SASEGT. V was trimmed by 6 bases and J by 5 bases, leaving 16 bases between them.

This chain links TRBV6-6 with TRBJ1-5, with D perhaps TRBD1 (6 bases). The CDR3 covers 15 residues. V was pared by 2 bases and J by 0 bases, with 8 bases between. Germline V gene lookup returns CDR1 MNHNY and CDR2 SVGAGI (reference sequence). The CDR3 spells CASSYQDSSNQPQHF. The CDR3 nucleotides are TGTGCCAGCAGTTACCAGGACAGTAGCAATCAGCCCCAGCATTTT.

The chain's CDR3 is CARSLMVQFQKYGYTF. DNA for the CDR3: TGTGCCAGAAGCTTAATGGTACAGTTCCAGAAGTATGGCTACACCTTC. This chain links TRBV5-3 with TRBJ1-2; D gene uncertain. TRBV5-3 is given ORF status, its function remaining uncertain. This CDR3 comprises 16 residues. The V end was cut by 2 bases, the J end by 5 bases, with 19 bases between.

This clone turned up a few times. The CDR3, as DNA: TGTGCCAGCAGCCACAGGGGACCCTACGAGCAGTACGTC. Translated: CASSHRGPYEQYV. The J gene is TRBJ2-7, the V gene TRBV6-1, with 7 nucleotides matching TRBD1. Germline CDR1 reads MNHNS; CDR2 reads SASEGT. V shed 6 bases, J shed 2 bases, and the junction held 4 bases outside the gene matches. The CDR3 sequence is 13 residues long.

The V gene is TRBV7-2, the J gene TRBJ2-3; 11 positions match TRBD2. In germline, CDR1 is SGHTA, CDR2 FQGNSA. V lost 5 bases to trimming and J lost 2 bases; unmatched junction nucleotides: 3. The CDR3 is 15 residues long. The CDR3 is CASSGSGRATDTQYF. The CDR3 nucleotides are TGTGCCAGCAGCGGTAGCGGGAGGGCCACAGATACGCAGTATTTT.

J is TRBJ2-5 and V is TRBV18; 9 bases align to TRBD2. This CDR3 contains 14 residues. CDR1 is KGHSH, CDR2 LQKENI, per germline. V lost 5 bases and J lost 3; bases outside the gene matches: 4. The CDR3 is CASSARLAEETQYF. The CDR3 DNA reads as TGTGCCAGCTCAGCACGACTAGCGGAAGAGACCCAGTACTTC.

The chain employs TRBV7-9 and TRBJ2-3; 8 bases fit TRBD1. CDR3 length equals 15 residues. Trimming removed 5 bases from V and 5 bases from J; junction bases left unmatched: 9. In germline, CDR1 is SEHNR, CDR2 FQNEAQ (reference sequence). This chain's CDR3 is CASSGPQGAEDTQYF. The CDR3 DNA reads TGTGCCAGCAGCGGACCGCAGGGGGCGGAAGATACGCAGTATTTT.

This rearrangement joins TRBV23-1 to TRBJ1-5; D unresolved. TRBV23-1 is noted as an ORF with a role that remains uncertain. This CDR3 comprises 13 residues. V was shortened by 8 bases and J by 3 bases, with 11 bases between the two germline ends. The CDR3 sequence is CASGTENNQPQHF. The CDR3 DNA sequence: TGCGCCAGCGGCACAGAAAACAATCAGCCCCAGCATTTT.

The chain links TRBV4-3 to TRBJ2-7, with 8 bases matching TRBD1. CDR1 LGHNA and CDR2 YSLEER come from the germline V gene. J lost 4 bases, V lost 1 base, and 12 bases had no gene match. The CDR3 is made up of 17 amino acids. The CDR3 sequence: CASSQVSRTGRFYEQYV. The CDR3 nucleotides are TGCGCCAGCAGCCAAGTCTCCAGGACAGGGAGGTTTTACGAGCAGTACGTC.

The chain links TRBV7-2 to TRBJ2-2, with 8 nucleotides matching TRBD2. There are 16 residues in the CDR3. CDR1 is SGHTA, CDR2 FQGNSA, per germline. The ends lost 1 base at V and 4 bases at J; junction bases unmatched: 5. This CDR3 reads CASSLVSGGGTGELFF. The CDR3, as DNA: TGTGCCAGCAGCTTAGTGAGCGGGGGAGGCACCGGGGAGCTGTTTTTT.

CDR3 nucleotides: TGCAGCGCCACAGGTGGTGCAGGCAATGAGCAGTTCTTC. Protein sequence: CSATGGAGNEQFF. The rearrangement joins TRBV29-1 to TRBJ2-1; a possible D gene is TRBD1 (5 bases). This CDR3 has 13 residues. The germline CDR1 and CDR2 sequences are SQVTM and ANQGSEA. V lost 7 bases to trimming and J lost 6 bases, with 16 bases between them.

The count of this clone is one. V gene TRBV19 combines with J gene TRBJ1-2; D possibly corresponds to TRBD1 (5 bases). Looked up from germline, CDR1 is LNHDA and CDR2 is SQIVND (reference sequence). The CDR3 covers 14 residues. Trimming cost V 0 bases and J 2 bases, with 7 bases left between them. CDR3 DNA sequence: TGTGCCAGTAGTATAGATCCAGGGAACTATGGCTACACCTTC. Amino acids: CASSIDPGNYGYTF.

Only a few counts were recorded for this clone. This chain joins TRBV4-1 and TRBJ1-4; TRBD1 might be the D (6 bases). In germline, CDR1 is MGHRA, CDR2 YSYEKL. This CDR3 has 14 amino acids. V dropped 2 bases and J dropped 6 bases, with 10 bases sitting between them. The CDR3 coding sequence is TGCGCCAGCAGCCAACCAGGGGCGGATGAAAAACTGTTTTTT. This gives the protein CASSQPGADEKLFF.

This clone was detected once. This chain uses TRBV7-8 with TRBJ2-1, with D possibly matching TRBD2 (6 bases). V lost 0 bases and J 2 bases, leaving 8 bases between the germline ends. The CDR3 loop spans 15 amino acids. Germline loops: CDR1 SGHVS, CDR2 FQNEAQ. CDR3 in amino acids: CASSLAGGAYNEQFF. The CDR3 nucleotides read TGTGCCAGCAGCTTAGCCGGAGGGGCCTACAATGAGCAGTTCTTC.

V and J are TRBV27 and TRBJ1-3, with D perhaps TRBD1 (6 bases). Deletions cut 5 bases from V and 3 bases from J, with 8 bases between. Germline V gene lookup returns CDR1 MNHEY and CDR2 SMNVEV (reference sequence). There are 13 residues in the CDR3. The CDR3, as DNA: TGTGCCAGCAGTCCAGGGGTTGGAAACACCATATATTTT. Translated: CASSPGVGNTIYF.

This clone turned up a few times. In DNA form, the CDR3 reads TGTGCCAGCGCTAGCGGGGGGCGCGGCGGGGAGCTGTTTTTT. This codes for CASASGGRGGELFF. V is TRBV6-1 and J is TRBJ2-2; 11 bases line up with TRBD2. The CDR3 runs 14 residues. J lost 7 bases, V lost 8 bases, and 6 bases had no gene match. The germline CDR1 and CDR2 sequences are MNHNS and SASEGT.

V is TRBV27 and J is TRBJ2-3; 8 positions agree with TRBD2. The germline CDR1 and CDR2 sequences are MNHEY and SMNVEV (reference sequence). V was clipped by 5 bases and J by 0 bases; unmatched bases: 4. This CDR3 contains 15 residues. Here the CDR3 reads CASSPSGSSTDTQYF. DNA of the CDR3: TGTGCCAGCAGTCCTAGCGGGTCCAGCACAGATACGCAGTATTTT.

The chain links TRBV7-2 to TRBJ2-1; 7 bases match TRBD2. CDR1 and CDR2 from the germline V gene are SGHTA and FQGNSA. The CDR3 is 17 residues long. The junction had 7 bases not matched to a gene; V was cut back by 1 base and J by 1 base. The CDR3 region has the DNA TGTGCCAGCAGCTTAGATGGTGCTAGCGGATCCTACAATGAGCAGTTCTTC. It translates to CASSLDGASGSYNEQFF.

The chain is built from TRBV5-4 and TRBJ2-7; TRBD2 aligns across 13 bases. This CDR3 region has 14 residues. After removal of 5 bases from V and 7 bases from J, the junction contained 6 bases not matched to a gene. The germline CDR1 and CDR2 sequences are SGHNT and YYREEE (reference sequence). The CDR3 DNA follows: TGTGCCAGCAGACTAGCGGGGGGGCCAGGGGAGCAGTACTTC. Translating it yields CASRLAGGPGEQYF.

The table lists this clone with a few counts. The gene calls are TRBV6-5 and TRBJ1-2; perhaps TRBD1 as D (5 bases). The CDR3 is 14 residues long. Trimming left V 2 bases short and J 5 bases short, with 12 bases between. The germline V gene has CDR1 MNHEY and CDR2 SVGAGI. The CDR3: CASSYIPGWYGYTF. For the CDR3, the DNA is TGTGCCAGCAGTTACATTCCAGGGTGGTATGGCTACACCTTC.